One and the same sample provided the 11 T cell receptor beta chains below, sequenced in a study of shared clonotypes between healthy human individuals. The assay was immunoSEQ multiplex PCR, and TCRdb's table has in-frame clones only and misses some. The sample includes some 2.1 million clones, over 85% of them seen just once. CD45RO-negative, CCR7-positively selected cells formed the naive CD8 fraction, excluding terminally differentiated effector memory CD45RA+ cells. Material: naive CD8+ T cells from PBMCs. The receptors originated from a man between 18 and 29 years old in good health. Some clones in this sample may be carry-over from other donors' samples.

This clone was observed a handful of times. Additional DNA sequences in this sample encode the identical CDR3. This sequence joins TRBV9 and TRBJ1-1, with D unclear. Trimming pared 0 bases from V and 1 base from J, leaving 7 bases between. The CDR3 is 14 amino acids. Germline CDR1 is SGDLS and CDR2 is YYNGEE. DNA for the CDR3: TGTGCCAGCAGCGTAGGTCAAGGGAACACTGAAGCTTTCTTT. Amino acid sequence: CASSVGQGNTEAFF.

The V call is TRBV28, the J call TRBJ2-7; TRBD1 is a possible D gene (5 bases). The germline V gene has CDR1 MDHEN and CDR2 SYDVKM. The CDR3 consists of 13 residues. V was pared by 8 bases and J by 2 bases, with 13 bases between. CDR3 residues: CASGDSRAYEQYF. CDR3 nucleotides: TGTGCCAGCGGAGACAGCCGTGCCTACGAGCAGTACTTC.

There are a few counts of this clone. One junction end does not reproduce the germline sequence, and a read error may be involved. The genes are TRBV9 and TRBJ1-1; tentative D call: TRBD1 (6 bases). Germline V lookup: CDR1 SGDLS, CDR2 YYNGEE. This CDR3 contains 10 residues. CDR3 residues: CASSPDGGAW. The CDR3 DNA follows: TGTGCCAGCAGCCCGGATGGGGGGGCCTGG. Combining the CDR3 with reference TRBV9 and TRBJ1-1 gives the whole variable domain DSGVTQTPKHLITATGQRVTLRCSPRSGDLSVYWYQQSLDQGLQFLIQYYNGEERAKGNILERFSAQQFPDLHSELNLSSLELGDSALYFCASSPDGGAWGQGTRLTVV.

The J gene is TRBJ2-7, the V gene TRBV5-1, with D perhaps given as TRBD1 or TRBD2 (6 bases each). Germline V CDR1 and CDR2: SGHRS, YFSETQ. Trimming removed 0 bases from V and 6 bases from J, with 10 bases in between. This CDR3 is 13 amino acids long. The CDR3 spells CASSLVQGGEQYF. The CDR3 bases are TGCGCCAGCAGCTTGGTACAGGGAGGCGAGCAGTACTTC.

The genes are TRBV7-9 and TRBJ2-1, with TRBD2 matching 11 bases. Per the germline V gene, CDR1 is SEHNR and CDR2 is FQNEAQ (reference sequence). The V and J ends lost 1 base and 3 bases, in that order; junction bases with no gene match: 5. The CDR3 runs to 17 residues. CDR3 in amino acids: CASSLELAGGIYNEQFF. DNA of the CDR3: TGTGCCAGCAGCTTAGAATTAGCGGGAGGGATCTACAATGAGCAGTTCTTC.

The chain recombines TRBV5-6 with TRBJ2-7; 9 bases align to TRBD2. This CDR3 has 14 amino acids. V lost 3 bases, J lost 6 bases, and 7 bases stayed unmatched. Germline CDR1 is SGHDT and CDR2 is YYEEEE. The CDR3 DNA sequence: TGTGCCAGCAGCTGGAGTAGCGGGAGAGTCGAGCAGTACTTC. This sequence encodes CASSWSSGRVEQYF.

This chain connects TRBV7-9 to TRBJ2-7; 9 positions match TRBD2. Unmatched junction bases numbered 19, after V lost 2 bases and J lost 5 bases. Germline loops: CDR1 SEHNR, CDR2 FQNEAQ (reference sequence). The CDR3 contains 19 residues. DNA for the CDR3: TGTGCCAGCAGCTTATTGGGTTTTGAAGAGGCGGGAGGGGCCCACGAGCAGTACTTC. Translated: CASSLLGFEEAGGAHEQYF.

Note on this clone: In the same sample, other DNA sequences code for this CDR3. The chain employs TRBV27 and TRBJ2-7; TRBD1 is a possible D gene (6 bases). CDR3 length: 13 residues. With 2 bases removed from V and 3 bases from J, the gap between germline ends came to 8 bases. The germline V gene encodes CDR1 MNHEY and CDR2 SMNVEV (reference sequence). The CDR3 region has the DNA TGTGCCAGCAGTTTAGGGGGCAACTACGAGCAGTACTTC. Protein sequence: CASSLGGNYEQYF.

The genes are TRBV28 and TRBJ2-3, with TRBD2 matching over 12 bases. The CDR3 contains 17 residues. V shed 5 bases, J shed 3 bases, and the junction held 9 bases outside the gene matches. Per germline, CDR1 MDHEN and CDR2 SYDVKM. This chain's CDR3 is CASSPIQTSGRTDTQYF. Written as DNA, the CDR3 is TGTGCCAGCAGTCCGATTCAGACTAGCGGGAGAACAGATACGCAGTATTTT.

The chain is built from TRBV7-3 and TRBJ2-3; TRBD2 aligns across 7 bases. Looked up from germline, CDR1 is SGHTA and CDR2 is FQGTGA. V was pared by 5 bases and J by 3 bases, with 11 bases of the junction left unmatched. This CDR3 has 16 residues. In nucleotides, the CDR3 is TGTGCCAGCAGCATCCTAGCGGTCCGAGGGACAGATACGCAGTATTTT. This encodes CASSILAVRGTDTQYF.

This clone was seen only once. V usage is TRBV7-9 and J usage is TRBJ2-1; TRBD2 aligns across 8 bases. Germline V gene sequence: CDR1 SEHNR, CDR2 FQNEAQ (reference sequence). The CDR3 consists of 14 residues. J lost 6 bases, V lost 6 bases, and 7 bases had no gene match. CDR3 loop: CASSSGREVNEQFF. CDR3 sequence (DNA): TGTGCCAGCAGTTCGGGGCGGGAGGTCAATGAGCAGTTCTTC.